This is a list of T cell receptor beta chains from one sample in a study of shared clonotypes between healthy human individuals. Some clones are missing from TCRdb's copy, which holds only in-frame ones; the method was immunoSEQ multiplex PCR. The table lists under 1,100,000 clones, about 74% of them singletons. The material sequenced was memory CD4+ T cells sorted from blood. Receptor source: a man between 18 and 29 years old in good health. CDR3s include the opening cysteine and the closing phenylalanine or tryptophan. Each record gives: clone size, V gene, D gene, J gene, CDR3 DNA, CDR3 protein. The D gene is left open where the match is weak. Clone size appears in some rows only: once, few, many, or a class for an expanded clone.

clone size: -
V gene: TRBV25-1
D gene: -
J gene: TRBJ1-6
CDR3 DNA: TGTGCCAGCAGTACTTTGGAGGGAAATTCACCCCTCCACTTT
CDR3 protein: CASSTLEGNSPLHF

clone size: -
V gene: TRBV27
D gene: TRBD1
J gene: TRBJ1-5
CDR3 DNA: TGTGCCAGCAGTTTAACGGGACAGGAGGCTTATCAGCCCCAGCATTTT
CDR3 protein: CASSLTGQEAYQPQHF

clone size: -
V gene: TRBV11-2
D gene: TRBD2
J gene: TRBJ2-1
CDR3 DNA: TGTGCCAGCAGCTTAGCGGGACTAGGGGCGGGTGAGCAGTTCTTC
CDR3 protein: CASSLAGLGAGEQFF

clone size: -
V gene: TRBV25-1
D gene: TRBD1
J gene: TRBJ1-4
CDR3 DNA: TGTGCCAGCAGTTCCGGGACAGCGCTTGAAAAACTGTTTTTT
CDR3 protein: CASSSGTALEKLFF

clone size: -
V gene: TRBV4-1
D gene: -
J gene: TRBJ2-1
CDR3 DNA: TGCGCCAGCAGCCGCACGGGGTTAGGTGCGGAGACTTACAATGAGCAGTTCTTC
CDR3 protein: CASSRTGLGAETYNEQFF

clone size: -
V gene: TRBV7-2
D gene: -
J gene: TRBJ2-2
CDR3 DNA: TGTGCCAGCAGCCCGCAAGGGACTGAGTCTGGGGAGCTGTTTTTT
CDR3 protein: CASSPQGTESGELFF

clone size: -
V gene: TRBV9
D gene: -
J gene: TRBJ1-4
CDR3 DNA: TGTGCCAGCAGCGTAGGCCCCGGTGGCGAAAAACTGTTTTTT
CDR3 protein: CASSVGPGGEKLFF

clone size: -
V gene: TRBV10-3
D gene: TRBD1
J gene: TRBJ1-2
CDR3 DNA: TGTGCCACCGGAGGTGGACAGGGGAATCCTAACTATGGCTACACCTTC
CDR3 protein: CATGGGQGNPNYGYTF

clone size: -
V gene: TRBV5-4
D gene: -
J gene: TRBJ1-6
CDR3 DNA: TGTGCCAGCAGCTTGGAGCGTTATAATTCACCCCTCCACTTT
CDR3 protein: CASSLERYNSPLHF

clone size: -
V gene: TRBV18
D gene: -
J gene: TRBJ2-2
CDR3 DNA: TGTGCCAGCTCACCGCGTTTACAGGGATCGAACACCGGGGAGCTGTTTTTT
CDR3 protein: CASSPRLQGSNTGELFF

clone size: few
V gene: TRBV5-4
D gene: -
J gene: TRBJ2-2
CDR3 DNA: TGTGCCAGCAGCCCAGGCGGCAGAAACACCGGGGAGCTGTTTTTT
CDR3 protein: CASSPGGRNTGELFF

clone size: -
V gene: TRBV5-1
D gene: -
J gene: TRBJ2-2
CDR3 DNA: TGCGCCAGCAGGTGGCGGGCTGACACCGGGGAGCTGTTTTTT
CDR3 protein: CASRWRADTGELFF

clone size: -
V gene: TRBV28
D gene: -
J gene: TRBJ1-3
CDR3 DNA: TGTGCCTCTAGCGGGGGTACGGCTGGAAACACCATATATTTT
CDR3 protein: CASSGGTAGNTIYF

clone size: -
V gene: TRBV21-1
D gene: -
J gene: TRBJ1-1
CDR3 DNA: TGTGCCAGCAGCACGGAAAGGGGACTGAACACTGAAGCTTTCTTT
CDR3 protein: CASSTERGLNTEAFF

clone size: -
V gene: TRBV5-4
D gene: -
J gene: TRBJ2-3
CDR3 DNA: TGTGCCAGCAGCTTGGGCTCCACAGATACGCAGTATTTT
CDR3 protein: CASSLGSTDTQYF

clone size: -
V gene: TRBV9
D gene: TRBD2
J gene: TRBJ2-3
CDR3 DNA: TGTGCCAGCAGCGCCGGACTAGCGGGGGGTCCCCAAGATACGCAGTATTTT
CDR3 protein: CASSAGLAGGPQDTQYF

clone size: few
V gene: TRBV7-2
D gene: -
J gene: TRBJ2-3
CDR3 DNA: TGTGCCAGCAGCCCCCGGCTGTCCACAGATACGCAGTATTTT
CDR3 protein: CASSPRLSTDTQYF

clone size: -
V gene: TRBV2
D gene: -
J gene: TRBJ1-5
CDR3 DNA: TGTGCCAGCAGTGACAGGGAAAGATATCAGCCCCAGCATTTT
CDR3 protein: CASSDRERYQPQHF

clone size: -
V gene: TRBV5-4
D gene: -
J gene: TRBJ2-4
CDR3 DNA: TGTGCCAGCAGACACGACAACAATCCCAAAAACATTCAGTACTTC
CDR3 protein: CASRHDNNPKNIQYF

clone size: -
V gene: TRBV7-2
D gene: TRBD1
J gene: TRBJ1-4
CDR3 DNA: TGTGCCAGCAGCACTAACAGGGGACCTGCAACTAATGAAAAACTGTTTTTT
CDR3 protein: CASSTNRGPATNEKLFF

clone size: -
V gene: TRBV5-5
D gene: TRBD2
J gene: TRBJ2-3
CDR3 DNA: TGTGCCAGCAGCTCAAGGACTAGCCTACTAGGCACAGATACGCAGTATTTT
CDR3 protein: CASSSRTSLLGTDTQYF

clone size: -
V gene: TRBV2
D gene: -
J gene: TRBJ2-2
CDR3 DNA: TGTGCCAGCAGTGAAGGGGCTCCTAGCACCGGGGAGCTGTTTTTT
CDR3 protein: CASSEGAPSTGELFF

clone size: -
V gene: TRBV7-9
D gene: TRBD2
J gene: TRBJ2-5
CDR3 DNA: TGTGCCAGCAGCTCGACTAGCTCGGTAGAGACCCAGTACTTC
CDR3 protein: CASSSTSSVETQYF

clone size: -
V gene: TRBV27
D gene: -
J gene: TRBJ1-5
CDR3 DNA: TGTGCCAGCAGTTTGGCAGGCAATCAGCCCCAGCATTTT
CDR3 protein: CASSLAGNQPQHF

clone size: -
V gene: TRBV2
D gene: -
J gene: TRBJ1-5
CDR3 DNA: TGTGCCAGCAGTGGAGGTGGTTGGCAGCCCCAGCATTTT
CDR3 protein: CASSGGGWQPQHF

clone size: -
V gene: TRBV6-1
D gene: TRBD2
J gene: TRBJ2-5
CDR3 DNA: TGTGCCAGCAGTGAAGTTTTAGCGGGGGGCCGAGAGACCCAGTACTTC
CDR3 protein: CASSEVLAGGRETQYF

clone size: few
V gene: TRBV5-1
D gene: -
J gene: TRBJ1-5
CDR3 DNA: TGCGCCAGCAGCTTGGACGGGACCAGCAATCAGCCCCAGCATTTT
CDR3 protein: CASSLDGTSNQPQHF

clone size: -
V gene: TRBV18
D gene: -
J gene: TRBJ2-5
CDR3 DNA: TGTGCCAGCTCACCGCGGCCTGGAATAGCCACCGGGAGCTGGGAGACCCAGTACTTC
CDR3 protein: CASSPRPGIATGSWETQYF

clone size: -
V gene: TRBV5-1
D gene: -
J gene: TRBJ2-7
CDR3 DNA: TGCGCCAGCAGCTTGGCCGGAGGGGGTTCCTCCTACGAGCAGTACTTC
CDR3 protein: CASSLAGGGSSYEQYF

clone size: -
V gene: TRBV5-5
D gene: -
J gene: TRBJ1-4
CDR3 DNA: TGTGCCAGCAGCTTGGCGGCGTGGGAGCCCTCTAATGAAAAACTGTTTTTT
CDR3 protein: CASSLAAWEPSNEKLFF

clone size: -
V gene: TRBV5-6
D gene: -
J gene: TRBJ1-3
CDR3 DNA: TGTGCCAGCAGCCCCCTTGGAGCGGGGACATCCGGAAACACCATATATTTT
CDR3 protein: CASSPLGAGTSGNTIYF

clone size: -
V gene: TRBV7-2
D gene: -
J gene: TRBJ2-7
CDR3 DNA: TGTGCCAGCAGCCCACGGTGGAGCTCCTACGAGCAGTACTTC
CDR3 protein: CASSPRWSSYEQYF

clone size: -
V gene: TRBV30
D gene: -
J gene: TRBJ1-1
CDR3 DNA: TGTGCCTGGCGATGGTGGGGGGGCGCGGGGACTGAAGCTTTCTTT
CDR3 protein: CAWRWWGGAGTEAFF

clone size: -
V gene: TRBV4-3
D gene: TRBD2
J gene: TRBJ2-1
CDR3 DNA: TGCGCCAGCAGCCAAGATTTGGGCGGGGGCTCCTACAATGAGCAGTTCTTC
CDR3 protein: CASSQDLGGGSYNEQFF

clone size: -
V gene: TRBV6-6
D gene: -
J gene: TRBJ1-3
CDR3 DNA: TGTGCCAGCAGTCTGGAGACGAACTCTGGAAACACCATATATTTT
CDR3 protein: CASSLETNSGNTIYF

clone size: -
V gene: TRBV5-5
D gene: -
J gene: TRBJ2-5
CDR3 DNA: TGTGCCAGCAGCTTGGGTTTGGGGTCCTCGAGGGAAGAGACCCAGTACTTC
CDR3 protein: CASSLGLGSSREETQYF

clone size: -
V gene: TRBV10-1
D gene: TRBD1
J gene: TRBJ2-5
CDR3 DNA: TGCGCCAGCAGTGACCGGACAGGGGTTGAAGAGACCCAGTACTTC
CDR3 protein: CASSDRTGVEETQYF

clone size: -
V gene: TRBV11-2
D gene: TRBD1
J gene: TRBJ2-6
CDR3 DNA: TGTGCCAGCAGCTACATTCAGCGGGACAGGGGCTCTGGGGCCAACGTCCTGACTTTC
CDR3 protein: CASSYIQRDRGSGANVLTF

clone size: -
V gene: TRBV11-2
D gene: -
J gene: TRBJ2-1
CDR3 DNA: TGTGCCAGCAGTTTGGGCAACAGGGATGAGCAGTTCTTC
CDR3 protein: CASSLGNRDEQFF

clone size: -
V gene: TRBV5-5
D gene: TRBD1
J gene: TRBJ1-4
CDR3 DNA: TGTGCCAGCAGCTGGGGACAGGGGGTTCCTAATGAAAAACTGTTTTTT
CDR3 protein: CASSWGQGVPNEKLFF

clone size: -
V gene: TRBV6-1
D gene: -
J gene: TRBJ2-7
CDR3 DNA: TGTGCCAGCAGTGTCGGGTTCTACGAGCAGTACTTC
CDR3 protein: CASSVGFYEQYF

clone size: -
V gene: TRBV7-7
D gene: TRBD2
J gene: TRBJ2-3
CDR3 DNA: TGTGCTAGCAGCCAAGGACTAGCGGGCACAGATACGCAGTATTTT
CDR3 protein: CASSQGLAGTDTQYF

clone size: -
V gene: TRBV7-8
D gene: -
J gene: TRBJ1-5
CDR3 DNA: TGTGCCAGCAGCTTAGCGACGAATCAGCCCCAGCATTTT
CDR3 protein: CASSLATNQPQHF

clone size: -
V gene: TRBV2
D gene: -
J gene: TRBJ1-3
CDR3 DNA: TGTGCCAGCAGTGAAGGTCGCTCTGGAAACACCATATATTTT
CDR3 protein: CASSEGRSGNTIYF

clone size: -
V gene: TRBV10-3
D gene: -
J gene: TRBJ2-2
CDR3 DNA: TGTGCCATCAGTGAGTCGAAGACGGGAGTCTTCGGGGAGCTGTTTTTT
CDR3 protein: CAISESKTGVFGELFF

clone size: -
V gene: TRBV5-8
D gene: -
J gene: TRBJ2-2
CDR3 DNA: TGTGCCAGCAGCTCACAGGGAGGCGGGGAGCTGTTTTTT
CDR3 protein: CASSSQGGGELFF

clone size: -
V gene: TRBV6-5
D gene: TRBD1
J gene: TRBJ2-7
CDR3 DNA: TGTGCCAGCAGTTTACACAGGGGGCTGCTGGAGCAGTACTTC
CDR3 protein: CASSLHRGLLEQYF

clone size: -
V gene: TRBV5-1
D gene: -
J gene: TRBJ2-7
CDR3 DNA: TGCGCCAGCAGCTTGACAGGGCTCTACGAGCAGTACTTC
CDR3 protein: CASSLTGLYEQYF

clone size: -
V gene: TRBV7-9
D gene: -
J gene: TRBJ1-2
CDR3 DNA: TGTGCCAGCAGCCCTAGCGAGGGGCGGCCCGGCTACACCTTC
CDR3 protein: CASSPSEGRPGYTF